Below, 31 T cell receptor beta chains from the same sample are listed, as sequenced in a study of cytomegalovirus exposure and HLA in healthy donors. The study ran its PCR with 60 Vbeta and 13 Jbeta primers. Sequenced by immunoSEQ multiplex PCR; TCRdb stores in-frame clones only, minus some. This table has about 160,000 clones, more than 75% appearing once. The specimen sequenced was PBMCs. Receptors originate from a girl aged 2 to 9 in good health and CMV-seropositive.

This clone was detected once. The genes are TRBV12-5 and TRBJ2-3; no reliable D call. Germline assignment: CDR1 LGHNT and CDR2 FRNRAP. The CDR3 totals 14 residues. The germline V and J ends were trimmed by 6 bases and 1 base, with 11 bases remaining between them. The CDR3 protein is CASGLTWGTDTQYF. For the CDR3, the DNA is TGTGCTAGTGGCCTGACATGGGGCACAGATACGCAGTATTTT.

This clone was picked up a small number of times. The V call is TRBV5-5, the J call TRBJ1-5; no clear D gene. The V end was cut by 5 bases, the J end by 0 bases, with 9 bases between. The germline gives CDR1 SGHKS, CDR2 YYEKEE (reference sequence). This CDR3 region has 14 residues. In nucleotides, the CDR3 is TGTGCCAGCAGGCCGGAGAATAGCAATCAGCCCCAGCATTTT. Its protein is CASRPENSNQPQHF.

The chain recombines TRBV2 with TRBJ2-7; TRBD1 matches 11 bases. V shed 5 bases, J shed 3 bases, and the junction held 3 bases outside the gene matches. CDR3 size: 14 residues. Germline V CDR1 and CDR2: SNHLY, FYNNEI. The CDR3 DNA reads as TGTGCCAGCAGTCCCGGGACAGGGGGCTACGAGCAGTACTTC. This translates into CASSPGTGGYEQYF. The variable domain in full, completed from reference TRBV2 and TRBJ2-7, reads EPEVTQTPSHQVTQMGQEVILRCVPISNHLYFYWYRQILGQKVEFLVSFYNNEISEKSEIFDDQFSVERPDGSNFTLKIRSTKLEDSAMYFCASSPGTGGYEQYFGPGTRLTVT.

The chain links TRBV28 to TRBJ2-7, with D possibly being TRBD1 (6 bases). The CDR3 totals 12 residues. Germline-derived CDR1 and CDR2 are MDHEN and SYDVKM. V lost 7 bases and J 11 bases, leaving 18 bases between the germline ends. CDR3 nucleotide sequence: TGTGCCAGCACCGCATACCCAGGGGATAAGTACTTC. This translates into CASTAYPGDKYF.

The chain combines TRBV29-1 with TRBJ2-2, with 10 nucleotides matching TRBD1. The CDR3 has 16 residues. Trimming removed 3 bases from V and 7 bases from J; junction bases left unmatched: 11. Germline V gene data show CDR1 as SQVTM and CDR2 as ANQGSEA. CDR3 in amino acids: CSVDPFRQGARGELFF. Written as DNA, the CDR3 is TGCAGCGTTGACCCCTTCAGACAGGGGGCGCGCGGGGAGCTGTTTTTT.

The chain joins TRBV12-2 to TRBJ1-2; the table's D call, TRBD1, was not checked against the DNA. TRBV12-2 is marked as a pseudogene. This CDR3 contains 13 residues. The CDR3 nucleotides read TGTGCAAGTCTAACGACCCCAGGGGAGAGCTACACCTTC. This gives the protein CASLTTPGESYTF.

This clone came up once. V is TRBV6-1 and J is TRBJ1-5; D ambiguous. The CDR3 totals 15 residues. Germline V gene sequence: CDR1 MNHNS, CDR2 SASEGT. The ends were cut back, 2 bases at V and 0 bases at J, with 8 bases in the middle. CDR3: CASSEYGASNQPQHF. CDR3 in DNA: TGTGCCAGCAGTGAATACGGTGCTAGCAATCAGCCCCAGCATTTT.

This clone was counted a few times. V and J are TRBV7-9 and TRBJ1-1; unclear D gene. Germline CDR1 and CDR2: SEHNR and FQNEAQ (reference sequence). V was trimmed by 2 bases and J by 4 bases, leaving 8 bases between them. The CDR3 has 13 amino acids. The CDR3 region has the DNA TGTGCCAGCAGCTTACCGGTGTTCACTGAAGCTTTCTTT. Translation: CASSLPVFTEAFF. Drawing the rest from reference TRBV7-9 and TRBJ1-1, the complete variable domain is DTGVSQNPRHKITKRGQNVTFRCDPISEHNRLYWYRQTLGQGPEFLTYFQNEAQLEKSRLLSDRFSAERPKGSFSTLEIQRTEQGDSAMYLCASSLPVFTEAFFGQGTRLTVV.

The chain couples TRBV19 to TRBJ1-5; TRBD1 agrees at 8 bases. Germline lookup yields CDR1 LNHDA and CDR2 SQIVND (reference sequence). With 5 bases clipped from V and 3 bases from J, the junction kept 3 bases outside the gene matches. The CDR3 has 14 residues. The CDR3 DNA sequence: TGTGCCAGTAGTGGACAGGGCAACAATCAGCCCCAGCATTTT. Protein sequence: CASSGQGNNQPQHF.

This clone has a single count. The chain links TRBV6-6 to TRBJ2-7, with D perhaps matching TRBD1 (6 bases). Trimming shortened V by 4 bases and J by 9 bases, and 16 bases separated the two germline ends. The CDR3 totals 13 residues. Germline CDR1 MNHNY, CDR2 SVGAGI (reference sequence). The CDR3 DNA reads TGTGCCAGCAGTTCCCGACAGGTACCGTGGCAGTACTTC. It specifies CASSSRQVPWQYF.

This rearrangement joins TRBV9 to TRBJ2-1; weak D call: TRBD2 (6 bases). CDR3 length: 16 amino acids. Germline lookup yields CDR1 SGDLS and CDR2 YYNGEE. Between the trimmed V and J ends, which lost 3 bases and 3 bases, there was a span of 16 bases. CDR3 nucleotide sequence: TGTGCCAGCAGCGGCAAGCTAGCGATCAACTACAATGAGCAGTTCTTC. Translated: CASSGKLAINYNEQFF.

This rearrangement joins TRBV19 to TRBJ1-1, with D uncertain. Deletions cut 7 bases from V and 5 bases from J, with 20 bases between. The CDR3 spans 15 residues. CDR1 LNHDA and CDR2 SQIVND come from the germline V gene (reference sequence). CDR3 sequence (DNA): TGTGCCAGTACTTCCCCTAAGCAGGTTCGGACTGAAGCTTTCTTT. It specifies CASTSPKQVRTEAFF. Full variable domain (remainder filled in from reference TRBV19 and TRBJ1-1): DGGITQSPKYLFRKEGQNVTLSCEQNLNHDAMYWYRQDPGQGLRLIYYSQIVNDFQKGDIAEGYSVSREKKESFPLTVTSAQKNPTAFYLCASTSPKQVRTEAFFGQGTRLTVV.

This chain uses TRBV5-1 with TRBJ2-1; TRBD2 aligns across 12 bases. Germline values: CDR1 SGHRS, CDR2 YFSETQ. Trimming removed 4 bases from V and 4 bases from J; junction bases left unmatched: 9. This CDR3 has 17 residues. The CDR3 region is CASSPALGTSGYNEQFF. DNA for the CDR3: TGCGCCAGCAGCCCCGCCTTGGGGACTAGCGGGTACAATGAGCAGTTCTTC.

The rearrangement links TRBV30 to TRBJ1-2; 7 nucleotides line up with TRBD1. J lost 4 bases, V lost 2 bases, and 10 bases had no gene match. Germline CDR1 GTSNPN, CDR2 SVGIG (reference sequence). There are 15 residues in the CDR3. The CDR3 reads CAWSTGQATAYGYTF. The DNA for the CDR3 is TGTGCCTGGAGTACCGGACAGGCTACCGCCTATGGCTACACCTTC. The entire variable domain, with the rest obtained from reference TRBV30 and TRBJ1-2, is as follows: SQTIHQWPATLVQPVGSPLSLECTVEGTSNPNLYWYRQAAGRGLQLLFYSVGIGQISSEVPQNLSASRPQDRQFILSSKKLLLSDSGFYLCAWSTGQATAYGYTFGSGTRLTVV.

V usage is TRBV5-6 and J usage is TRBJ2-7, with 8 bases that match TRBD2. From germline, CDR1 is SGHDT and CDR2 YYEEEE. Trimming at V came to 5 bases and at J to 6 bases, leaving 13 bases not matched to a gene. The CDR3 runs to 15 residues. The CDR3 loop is CASRPRTSREGEQYF. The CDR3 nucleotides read TGTGCCAGCAGGCCTAGGACTAGCAGAGAGGGCGAGCAGTACTTC.

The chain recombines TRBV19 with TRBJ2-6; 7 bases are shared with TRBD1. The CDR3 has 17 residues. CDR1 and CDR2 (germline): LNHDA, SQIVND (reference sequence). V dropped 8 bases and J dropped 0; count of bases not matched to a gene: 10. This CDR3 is CASRGGQVDSGANVLTF. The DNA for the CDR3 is TGTGCCAGTCGAGGAGGACAGGTGGACTCTGGGGCCAACGTCCTGACTTTC.

CDR3 sequence: CASSQEQGASWNEQFF. As DNA, the CDR3 is TGCGCCAGCAGCCAAGAACAGGGGGCTAGCTGGAATGAGCAGTTCTTC. V usage is TRBV4-1 and J usage is TRBJ2-1, with 9 bases identical to TRBD1. CDR1 and CDR2 (germline): MGHRA, YSYEKL. With V trimmed by 0 bases and J by 7 bases, 7 bases remained unmatched. This CDR3 has 16 residues.

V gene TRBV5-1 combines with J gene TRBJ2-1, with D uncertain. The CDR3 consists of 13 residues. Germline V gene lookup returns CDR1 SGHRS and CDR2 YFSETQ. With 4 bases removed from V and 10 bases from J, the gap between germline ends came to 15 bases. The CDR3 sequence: CASSNTIGGEQFF. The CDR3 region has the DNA TGCGCCAGCAGCAACACTATAGGTGGCGAGCAGTTCTTC. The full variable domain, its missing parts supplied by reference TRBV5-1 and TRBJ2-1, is KAGVTQTPRYLIKTRGQQVTLSCSPISGHRSVSWYQQTPGQGLQFLFEYFSETQRNKGNFPGRFSGRQFSNSRSEMNVSTLELGDSALYLCASSNTIGGEQFFGPGTRLTVL.

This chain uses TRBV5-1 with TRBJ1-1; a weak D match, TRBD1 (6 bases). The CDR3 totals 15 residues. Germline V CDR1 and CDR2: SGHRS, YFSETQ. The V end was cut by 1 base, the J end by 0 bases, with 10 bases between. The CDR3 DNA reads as TGCGCCAGCAGCTTGACAGGACAGATGAACACTGAAGCTTTCTTT. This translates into CASSLTGQMNTEAFF. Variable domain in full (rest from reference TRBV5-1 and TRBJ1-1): KAGVTQTPRYLIKTRGQQVTLSCSPISGHRSVSWYQQTPGQGLQFLFEYFSETQRNKGNFPGRFSGRQFSNSRSEMNVSTLELGDSALYLCASSLTGQMNTEAFFGQGTRLTVV.

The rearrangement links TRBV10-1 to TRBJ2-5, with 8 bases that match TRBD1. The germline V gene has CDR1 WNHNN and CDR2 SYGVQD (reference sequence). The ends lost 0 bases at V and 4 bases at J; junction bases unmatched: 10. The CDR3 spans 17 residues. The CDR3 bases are TGCGCCAGCAGTGAGTCCCAGGGACCAGGGGGCTCAGAGACCCAGTACTTC. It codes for CASSESQGPGGSETQYF.

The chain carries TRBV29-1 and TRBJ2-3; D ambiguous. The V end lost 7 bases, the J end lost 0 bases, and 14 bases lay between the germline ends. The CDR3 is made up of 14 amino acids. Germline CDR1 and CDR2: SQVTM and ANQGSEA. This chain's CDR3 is CSATSLPSTDTQYF. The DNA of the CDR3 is TGCAGCGCCACCTCCCTACCTAGCACAGATACGCAGTATTTT.

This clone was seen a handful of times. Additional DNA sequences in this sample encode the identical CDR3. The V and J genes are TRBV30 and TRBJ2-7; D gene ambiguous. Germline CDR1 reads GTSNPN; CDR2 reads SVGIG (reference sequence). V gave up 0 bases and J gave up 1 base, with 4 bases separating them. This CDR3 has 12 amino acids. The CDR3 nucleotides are TGTGCCTGGAGTGTCCGTTCCTACGAGCAGTACTTC. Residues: CAWSVRSYEQYF.

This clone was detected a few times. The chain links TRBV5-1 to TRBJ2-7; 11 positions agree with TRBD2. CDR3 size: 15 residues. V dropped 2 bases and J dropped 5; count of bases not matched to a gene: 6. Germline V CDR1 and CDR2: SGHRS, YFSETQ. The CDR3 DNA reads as TGCGCCAGCAGCTTCCTACTAGCGGGAGCGCACGAGCAGTACTTC. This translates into CASSFLLAGAHEQYF.

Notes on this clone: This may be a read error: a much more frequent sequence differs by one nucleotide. For the CDR3, the DNA is TGTGCCAGCAGCGGGACTAGCGGGAACACCGGGGAGCTGTTTTTT. Translated, it gives CASSGTSGNTGELFF. This chain uses TRBV2 with TRBJ2-2; 11 positions match TRBD2. The CDR3 consists of 15 residues. Trimming removed 6 bases from V and 1 base from J; junction bases left unmatched: 1. Germline CDR1 is SNHLY and CDR2 is FYNNEI.

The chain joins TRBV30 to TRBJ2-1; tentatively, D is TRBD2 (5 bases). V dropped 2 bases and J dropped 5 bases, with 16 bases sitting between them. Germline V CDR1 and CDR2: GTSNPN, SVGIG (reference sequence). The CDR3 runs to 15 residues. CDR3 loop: CAWSIKSGPHNEQFF. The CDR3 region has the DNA TGTGCCTGGAGTATTAAAAGCGGCCCCCACAATGAGCAGTTCTTC. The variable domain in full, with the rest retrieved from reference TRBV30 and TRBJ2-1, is SQTIHQWPATLVQPVGSPLSLECTVEGTSNPNLYWYRQAAGRGLQLLFYSVGIGQISSEVPQNLSASRPQDRQFILSSKKLLLSDSGFYLCAWSIKSGPHNEQFFGPGTRLTVL.

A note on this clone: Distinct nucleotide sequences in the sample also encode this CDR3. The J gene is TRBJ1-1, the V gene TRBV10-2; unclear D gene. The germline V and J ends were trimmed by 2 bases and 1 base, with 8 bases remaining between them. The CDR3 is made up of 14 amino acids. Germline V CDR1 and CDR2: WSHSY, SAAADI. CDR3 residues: CASSEVAANTEAFF. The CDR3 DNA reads TGCGCCAGCAGTGAGGTAGCTGCGAACACTGAAGCTTTCTTT.

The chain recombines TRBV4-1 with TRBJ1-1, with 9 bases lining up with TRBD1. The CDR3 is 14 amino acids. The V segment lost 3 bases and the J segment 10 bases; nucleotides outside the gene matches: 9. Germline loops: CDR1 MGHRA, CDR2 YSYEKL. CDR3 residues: CASSQILMGQGAFF. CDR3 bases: TGCGCCAGCAGCCAGATTCTGATGGGACAGGGAGCTTTCTTT.

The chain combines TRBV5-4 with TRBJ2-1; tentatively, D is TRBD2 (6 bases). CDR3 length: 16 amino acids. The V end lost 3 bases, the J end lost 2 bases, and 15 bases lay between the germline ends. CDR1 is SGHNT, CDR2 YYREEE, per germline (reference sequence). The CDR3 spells CASSSAGGPPYNEQFF. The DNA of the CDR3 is TGTGCCAGCAGCTCAGCCGGGGGTCCCCCCTACAATGAGCAGTTCTTC.

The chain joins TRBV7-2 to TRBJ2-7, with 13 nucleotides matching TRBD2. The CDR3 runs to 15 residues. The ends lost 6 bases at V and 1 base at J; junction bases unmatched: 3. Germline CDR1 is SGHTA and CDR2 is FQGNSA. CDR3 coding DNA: TGTGCCAGCAGTTGGACTAGCGGGAGATCCTACGAGCAGTACTTC. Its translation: CASSWTSGRSYEQYF.

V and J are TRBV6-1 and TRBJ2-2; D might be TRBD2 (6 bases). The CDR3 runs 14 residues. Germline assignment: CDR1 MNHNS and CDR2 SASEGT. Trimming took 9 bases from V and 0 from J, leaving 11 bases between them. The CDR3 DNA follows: TGTGCCAGTGGCCGGGAGCCGAACACCGGGGAGCTGTTTTTT. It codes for CASGREPNTGELFF.

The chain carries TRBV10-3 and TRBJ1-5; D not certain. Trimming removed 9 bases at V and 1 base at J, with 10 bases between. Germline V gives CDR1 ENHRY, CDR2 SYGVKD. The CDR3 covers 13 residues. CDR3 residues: CAIQEGSNQPQHF. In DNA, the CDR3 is TGTGCCATTCAGGAGGGCAGCAATCAGCCCCAGCATTTT.